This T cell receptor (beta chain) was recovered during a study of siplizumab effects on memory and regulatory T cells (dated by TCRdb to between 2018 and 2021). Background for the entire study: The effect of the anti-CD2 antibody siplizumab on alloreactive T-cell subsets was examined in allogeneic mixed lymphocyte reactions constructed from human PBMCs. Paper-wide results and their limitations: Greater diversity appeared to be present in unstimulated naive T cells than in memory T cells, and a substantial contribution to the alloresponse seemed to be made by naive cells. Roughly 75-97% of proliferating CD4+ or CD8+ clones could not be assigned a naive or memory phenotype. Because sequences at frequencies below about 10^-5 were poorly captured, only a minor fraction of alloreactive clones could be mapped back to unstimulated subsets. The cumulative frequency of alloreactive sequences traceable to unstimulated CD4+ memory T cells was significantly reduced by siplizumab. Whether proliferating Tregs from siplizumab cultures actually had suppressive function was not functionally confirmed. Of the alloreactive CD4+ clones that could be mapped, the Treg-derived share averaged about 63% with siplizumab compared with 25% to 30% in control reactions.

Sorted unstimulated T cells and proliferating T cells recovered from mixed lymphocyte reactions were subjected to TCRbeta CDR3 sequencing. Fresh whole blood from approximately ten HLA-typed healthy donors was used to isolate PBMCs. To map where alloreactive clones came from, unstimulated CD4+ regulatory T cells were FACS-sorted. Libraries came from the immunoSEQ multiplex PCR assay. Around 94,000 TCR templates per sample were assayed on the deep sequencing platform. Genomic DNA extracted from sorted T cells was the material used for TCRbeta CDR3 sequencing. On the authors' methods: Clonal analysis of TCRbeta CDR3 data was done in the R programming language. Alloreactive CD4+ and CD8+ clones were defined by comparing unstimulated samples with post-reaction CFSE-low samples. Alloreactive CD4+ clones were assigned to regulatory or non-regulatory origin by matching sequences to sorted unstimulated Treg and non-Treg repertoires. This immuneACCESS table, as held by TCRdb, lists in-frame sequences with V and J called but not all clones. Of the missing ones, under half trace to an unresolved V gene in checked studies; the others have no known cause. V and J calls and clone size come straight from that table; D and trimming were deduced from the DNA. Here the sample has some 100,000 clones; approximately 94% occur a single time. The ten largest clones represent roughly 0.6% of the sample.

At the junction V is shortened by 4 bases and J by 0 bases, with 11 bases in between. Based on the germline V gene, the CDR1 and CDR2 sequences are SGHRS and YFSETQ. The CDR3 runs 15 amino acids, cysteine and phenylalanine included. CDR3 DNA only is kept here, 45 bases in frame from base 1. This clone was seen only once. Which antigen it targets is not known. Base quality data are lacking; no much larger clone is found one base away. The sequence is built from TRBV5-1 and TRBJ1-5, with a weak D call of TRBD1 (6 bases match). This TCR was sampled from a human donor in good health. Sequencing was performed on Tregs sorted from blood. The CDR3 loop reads CASSPGHLSNQPQHF. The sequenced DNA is TGCGCCAGCAGCCCGGGACACCTTAGCAATCAGCCCCAGCATTTT.